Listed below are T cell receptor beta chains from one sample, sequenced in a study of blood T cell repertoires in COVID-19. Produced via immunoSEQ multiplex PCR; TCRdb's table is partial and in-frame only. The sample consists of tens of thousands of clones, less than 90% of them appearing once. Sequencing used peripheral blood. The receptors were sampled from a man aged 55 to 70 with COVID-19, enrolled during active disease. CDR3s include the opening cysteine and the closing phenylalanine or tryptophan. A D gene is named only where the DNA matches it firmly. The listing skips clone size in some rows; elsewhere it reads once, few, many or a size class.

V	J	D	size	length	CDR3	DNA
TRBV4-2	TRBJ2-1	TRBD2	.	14	CASSHGGGDNEQFF	TGTGCCAGCAGCCACGGCGGGGGGGACAATGAGCAGTTCTTC
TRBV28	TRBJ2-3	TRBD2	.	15	CASSTLAGAVDTQYF	TGTGCCAGCAGTACGTTAGCGGGGGCCGTAGATACGCAGTATTTT
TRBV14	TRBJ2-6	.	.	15	CASSQNRAGANVLTF	TGTGCCAGCAGCCAAAACAGGGCTGGGGCCAACGTCCTGACTTTC
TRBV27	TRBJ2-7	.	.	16	CASTRNPATGSYEQYF	TGTGCCAGCACGCGAAATCCAGCCACAGGCTCCTACGAGCAGTACTTC
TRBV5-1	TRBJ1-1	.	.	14	CASSLEGRGTEAFF	TGCGCCAGCAGCTTGGAGGGAAGGGGCACTGAAGCTTTCTTT
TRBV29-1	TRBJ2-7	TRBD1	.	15	CSVEGTGTATEEQYF	TGCAGCGTTGAAGGGACCGGGACAGCCACGGAGGAGCAGTACTTC
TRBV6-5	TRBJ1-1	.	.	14	CASSPGQINTEAFF	TGTGCCAGCAGCCCAGGACAGATTAACACTGAAGCTTTCTTT
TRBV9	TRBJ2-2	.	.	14	CASSGFRGTGELFF	TGTGCCAGCAGCGGATTCAGGGGCACCGGGGAGCTGTTTTTT
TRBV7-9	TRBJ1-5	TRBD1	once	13	CASSSPVGQPRYF	TGTGCCAGCAGCTCCCCCGTGGGACAGCCTCGCTATTTT
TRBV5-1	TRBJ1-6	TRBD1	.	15	CASSWAGTGVSPLHF	TGCGCCAGCAGCTGGGCCGGGACAGGGGTCTCACCCCTCCACTTT
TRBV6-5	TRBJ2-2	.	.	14	CAARSPGNTGELFF	TGTGCCGCCCGATCTCCAGGGAACACCGGGGAGCTGTTTTTT